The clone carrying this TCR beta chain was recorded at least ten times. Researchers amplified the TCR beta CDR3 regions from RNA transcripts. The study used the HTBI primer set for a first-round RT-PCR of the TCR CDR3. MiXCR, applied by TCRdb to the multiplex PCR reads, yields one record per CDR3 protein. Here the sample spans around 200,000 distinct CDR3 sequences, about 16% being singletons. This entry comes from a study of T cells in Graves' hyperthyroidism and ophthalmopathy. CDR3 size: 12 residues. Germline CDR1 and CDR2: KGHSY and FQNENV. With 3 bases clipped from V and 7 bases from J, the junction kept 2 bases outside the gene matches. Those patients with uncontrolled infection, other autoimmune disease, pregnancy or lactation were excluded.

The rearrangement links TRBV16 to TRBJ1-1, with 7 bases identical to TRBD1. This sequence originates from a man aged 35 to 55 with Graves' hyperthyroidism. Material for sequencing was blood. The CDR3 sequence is CASSHYRGEAFF. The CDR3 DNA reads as TGTGCCAGCAGCCACTACAGGGGTGAAGCTTTCTTT.